Sequencing of this T cell receptor beta chain was carried out in a study of T-cell reconstitution after alpha-beta-depleted transplantation in children. V lost 1 base and J lost 3; bases outside the gene matches: 7. Germline V gives CDR1 DFQATT, CDR2 SNEGSKA (reference sequence). CDR3 length: 15 amino acids. TCRbeta library construction was performed incorporating unique molecular identifiers. In TCRdb, the PCR reads were re-called with MiXCR into one record per CDR3 protein. The table lists about 78,000 distinct CDR3 sequences, roughly 15% of them singletons. This clonotype was counted a few times. The source was PBMCs, mostly from graft donor cells, collected 180 days after TCRalphabeta/CD19-depleted stem cell transplant. This TCR derives from a male patient aged 2 to 10 who had a stem cell transplant for acute lymphoblastic leukemia, so the T cells may come from the graft donor. The V call is TRBV20-1, the J call TRBJ2-7; 9 bases fit TRBD1. This CDR3 is CSARGGGQGYYEQYF. For the CDR3, the DNA is TGCAGTGCTAGAGGGGGGGGACAGGGTTACTACGAGCAGTACTTC.